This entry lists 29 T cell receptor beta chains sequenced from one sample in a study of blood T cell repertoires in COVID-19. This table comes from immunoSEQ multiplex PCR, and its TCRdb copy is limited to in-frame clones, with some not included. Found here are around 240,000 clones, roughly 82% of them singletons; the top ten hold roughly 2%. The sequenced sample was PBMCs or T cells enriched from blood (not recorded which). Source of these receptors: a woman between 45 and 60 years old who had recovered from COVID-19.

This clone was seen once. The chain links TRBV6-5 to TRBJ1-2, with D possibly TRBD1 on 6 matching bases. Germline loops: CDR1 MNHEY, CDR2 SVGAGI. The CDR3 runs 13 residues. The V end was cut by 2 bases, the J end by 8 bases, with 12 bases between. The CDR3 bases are TGTGCCAGCAGTTACGAACAGGGTAGGGGCTACACCTTC. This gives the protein CASSYEQGRGYTF.

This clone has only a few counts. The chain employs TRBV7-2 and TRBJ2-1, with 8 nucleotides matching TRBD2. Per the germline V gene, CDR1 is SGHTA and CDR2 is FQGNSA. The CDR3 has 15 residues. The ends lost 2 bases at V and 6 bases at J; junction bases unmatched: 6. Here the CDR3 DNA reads TGTGCCAGCAGCTTACAGCGGGGGCCCGCCAATGAGCAGTTCTTC. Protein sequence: CASSLQRGPANEQFF.

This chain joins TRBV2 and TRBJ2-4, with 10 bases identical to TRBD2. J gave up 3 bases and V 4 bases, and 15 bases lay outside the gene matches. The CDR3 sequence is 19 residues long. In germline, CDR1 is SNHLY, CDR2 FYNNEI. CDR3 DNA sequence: TGTGCCAGCAGTGGTTGGGCTAGCGGGGGAACTTTTGTCAAAAACATTCAGTACTTC. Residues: CASSGWASGGTFVKNIQYF.

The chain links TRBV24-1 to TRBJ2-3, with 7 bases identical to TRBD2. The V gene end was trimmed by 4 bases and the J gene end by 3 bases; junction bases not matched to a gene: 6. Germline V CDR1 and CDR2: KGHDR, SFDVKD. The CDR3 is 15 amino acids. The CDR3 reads CATSEGLGLTDTQYF. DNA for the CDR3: TGTGCCACCAGTGAAGGACTAGGTCTGACAGATACGCAGTATTTT.

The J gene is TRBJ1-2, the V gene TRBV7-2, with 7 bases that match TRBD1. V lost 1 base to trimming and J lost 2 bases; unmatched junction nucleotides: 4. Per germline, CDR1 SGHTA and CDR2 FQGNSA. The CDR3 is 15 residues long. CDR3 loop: CASSLEGGRNYGYTF. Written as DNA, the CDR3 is TGTGCCAGCAGCTTAGAAGGGGGCAGAAACTATGGCTACACCTTC.

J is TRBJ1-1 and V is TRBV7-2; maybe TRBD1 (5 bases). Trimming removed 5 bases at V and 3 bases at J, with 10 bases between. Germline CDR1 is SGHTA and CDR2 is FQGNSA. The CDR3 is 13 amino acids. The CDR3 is CASSLRQHTEAFF. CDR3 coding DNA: TGTGCCAGCAGCCTAAGACAGCACACTGAAGCTTTCTTT.

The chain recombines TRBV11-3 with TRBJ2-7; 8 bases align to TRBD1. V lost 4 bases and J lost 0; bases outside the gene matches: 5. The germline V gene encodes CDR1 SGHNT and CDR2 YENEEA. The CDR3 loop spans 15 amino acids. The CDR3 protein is CASSSTGTGSYEQYF. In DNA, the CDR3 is TGTGCCAGCAGCTCAACCGGGACAGGCTCCTACGAGCAGTACTTC.

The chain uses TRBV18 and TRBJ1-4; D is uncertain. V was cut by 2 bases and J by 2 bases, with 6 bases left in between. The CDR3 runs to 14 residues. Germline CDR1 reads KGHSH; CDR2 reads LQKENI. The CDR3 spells CASSPTDTNEKLFF. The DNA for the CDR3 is TGTGCCAGCTCACCAACTGATACTAATGAAAAACTGTTTTTT.

CDR3 amino acids: CASSPTDTEAFF. The CDR3 nucleotides read TGTGCCAGCTCACCGACAGACACTGAAGCTTTCTTT. The chain employs TRBV18 and TRBJ1-1; a weak D match, TRBD1 (5 bases). The germline CDR1 and CDR2 sequences are KGHSH and LQKENI. The CDR3 consists of 12 residues. The V end lost 3 bases, the J end lost 3 bases, and 5 bases lay between the germline ends. The variable domain in full, completed from reference TRBV18 and TRBJ1-1, reads NAGVMQNPRHLVRRRGQEARLRCSPMKGHSHVYWYRQLPEEGLKFMVYLQKENIIDESGMPKERFSAEFPKEGPSILRIQQVVRGDSAAYFCASSPTDTEAFFGQGTRLTVV.

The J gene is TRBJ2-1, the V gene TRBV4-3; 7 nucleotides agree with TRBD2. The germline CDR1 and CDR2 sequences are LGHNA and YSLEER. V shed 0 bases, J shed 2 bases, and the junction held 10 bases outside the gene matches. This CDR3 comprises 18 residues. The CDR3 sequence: CASSQEGVGGRAYNEQFF. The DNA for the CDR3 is TGCGCCAGCAGCCAAGAAGGGGTCGGGGGGAGGGCCTACAATGAGCAGTTCTTC.

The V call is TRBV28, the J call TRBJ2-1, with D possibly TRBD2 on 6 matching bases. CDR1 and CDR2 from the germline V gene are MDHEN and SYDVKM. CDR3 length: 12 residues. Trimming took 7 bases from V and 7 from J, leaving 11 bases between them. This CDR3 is CASIGRGNEQFF. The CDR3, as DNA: TGTGCCAGCATCGGGAGAGGGAATGAGCAGTTCTTC.

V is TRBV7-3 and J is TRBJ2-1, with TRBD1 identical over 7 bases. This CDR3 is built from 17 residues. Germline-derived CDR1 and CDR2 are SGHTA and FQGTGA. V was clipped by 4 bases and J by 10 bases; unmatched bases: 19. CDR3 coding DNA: TGTGCCAGCAGCTCGAACCCCGGACAGGTCCTTCCGAGGGAGCAGTTCTTC. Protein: CASSSNPGQVLPREQFF.

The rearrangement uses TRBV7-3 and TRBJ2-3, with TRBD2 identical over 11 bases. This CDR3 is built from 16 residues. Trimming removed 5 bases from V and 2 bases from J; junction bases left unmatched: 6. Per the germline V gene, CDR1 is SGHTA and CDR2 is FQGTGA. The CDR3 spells CASSPGTSGSTDTQYF. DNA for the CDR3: TGTGCCAGCAGCCCCGGGACTAGCGGATCCACAGATACGCAGTATTTT.

The CDR3 nucleotides are TGCAGCGTTGAGTTGGGCGCCGATCAGCCCCAGCATTTT. Its translation: CSVELGADQPQHF. The genes are TRBV29-1 and TRBJ1-5; D not resolved. CDR1 is SQVTM and CDR2 is ANQGSEA in the germline V gene. The CDR3 extends over 13 amino acids. V gave up 3 bases and J gave up 5 bases, with 11 bases separating them.

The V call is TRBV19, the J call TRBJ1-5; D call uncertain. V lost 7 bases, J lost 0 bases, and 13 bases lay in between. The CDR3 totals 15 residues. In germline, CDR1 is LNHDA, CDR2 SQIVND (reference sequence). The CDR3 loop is CASTGGGISNQPQHF. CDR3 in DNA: TGTGCCAGTACGGGCGGCGGGATTAGCAATCAGCCCCAGCATTTT.

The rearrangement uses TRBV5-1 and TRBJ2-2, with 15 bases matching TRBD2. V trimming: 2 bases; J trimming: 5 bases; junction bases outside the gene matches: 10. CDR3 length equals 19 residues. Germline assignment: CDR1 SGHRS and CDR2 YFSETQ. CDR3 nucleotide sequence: TGCGCCAGCAGCTTAGCCGGACTAGCGGGGGGGCCGCGAACCGGGGAGCTGTTTTTT. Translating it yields CASSLAGLAGGPRTGELFF.

The DNA of the CDR3 is TGTGCCAGCAGCTTAACGGGAGGGCCTTCAGATACGCAGTATTTT. It encodes CASSLTGGPSDTQYF. The chain joins TRBV7-2 to TRBJ2-3, with 8 nucleotides matching TRBD2. J lost 4 bases, V lost 2 bases, and 5 bases had no gene match. The CDR3 has 15 amino acids. CDR1 SGHTA and CDR2 FQGNSA come from the germline V gene.

In nucleotides, the CDR3 is TGTGCCAGCAGCCGGGGTTGGGATACGCAGTATTTT. Translation: CASSRGWDTQYF. The V call is TRBV5-4, the J call TRBJ2-3; weak D call: TRBD2 (5 bases). CDR1 SGHNT and CDR2 YYREEE come from the germline V gene (reference sequence). This CDR3 comprises 12 residues. V lost 4 bases and J lost 6, with 9 bases in between.

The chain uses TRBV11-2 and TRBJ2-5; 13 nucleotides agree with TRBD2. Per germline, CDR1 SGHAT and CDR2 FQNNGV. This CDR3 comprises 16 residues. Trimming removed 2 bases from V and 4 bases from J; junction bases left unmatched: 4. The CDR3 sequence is CASSLYRTSGGETQYF. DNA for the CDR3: TGTGCCAGCAGCTTATACAGGACTAGCGGGGGAGAGACCCAGTACTTC.

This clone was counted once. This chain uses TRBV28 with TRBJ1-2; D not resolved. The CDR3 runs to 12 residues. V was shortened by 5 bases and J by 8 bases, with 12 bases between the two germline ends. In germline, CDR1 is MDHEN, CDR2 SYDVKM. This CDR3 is CASSPTVIGYTF. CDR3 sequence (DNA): TGTGCCAGCAGTCCAACGGTTATCGGCTACACCTTC.

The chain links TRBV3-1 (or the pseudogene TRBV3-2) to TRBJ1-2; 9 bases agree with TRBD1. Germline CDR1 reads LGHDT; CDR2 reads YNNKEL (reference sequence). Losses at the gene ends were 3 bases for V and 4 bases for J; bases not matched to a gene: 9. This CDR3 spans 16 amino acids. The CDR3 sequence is CASSHGWGQGSYGYTF. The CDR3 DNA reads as TGTGCCAGCAGCCACGGGTGGGGACAGGGAAGCTATGGCTACACCTTC.

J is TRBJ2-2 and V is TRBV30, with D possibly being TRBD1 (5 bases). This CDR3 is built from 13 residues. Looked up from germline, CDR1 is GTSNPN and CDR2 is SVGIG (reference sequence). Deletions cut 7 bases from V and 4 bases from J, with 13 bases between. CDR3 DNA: TGTGCCTCCGGAACAGGTCGCACCGGGGAGCTGTTTTTT. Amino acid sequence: CASGTGRTGELFF. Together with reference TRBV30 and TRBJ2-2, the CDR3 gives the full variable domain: SQTIHQWPATLVQPVGSPLSLECTVEGTSNPNLYWYRQAAGRGLQLLFYSVGIGQISSEVPQNLSASRPQDRQFILSSKKLLLSDSGFYLCASGTGRTGELFFGEGSRLTVL.

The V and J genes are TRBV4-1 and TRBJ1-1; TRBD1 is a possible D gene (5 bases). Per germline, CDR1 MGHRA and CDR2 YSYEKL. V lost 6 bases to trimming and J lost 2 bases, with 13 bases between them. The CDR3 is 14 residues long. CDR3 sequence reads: CASRPSGQNTEAFF. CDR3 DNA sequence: TGCGCCAGCAGACCTTCCGGACAAAACACTGAAGCTTTCTTT.

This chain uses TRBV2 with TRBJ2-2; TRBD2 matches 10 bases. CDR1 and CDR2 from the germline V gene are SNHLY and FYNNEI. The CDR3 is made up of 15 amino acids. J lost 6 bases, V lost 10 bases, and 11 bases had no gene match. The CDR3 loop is CATKREGIRAGELFF. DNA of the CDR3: TGTGCCACCAAGCGGGAGGGGATACGAGCCGGGGAGCTGTTTTTT.

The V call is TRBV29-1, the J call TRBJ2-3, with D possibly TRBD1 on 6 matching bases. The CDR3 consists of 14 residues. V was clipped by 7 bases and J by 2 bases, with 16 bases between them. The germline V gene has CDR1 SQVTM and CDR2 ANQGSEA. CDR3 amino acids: CSAGRDTTTDTQYF. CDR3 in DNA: TGCAGCGCCGGACGGGACACGACCACAGATACGCAGTATTTT.

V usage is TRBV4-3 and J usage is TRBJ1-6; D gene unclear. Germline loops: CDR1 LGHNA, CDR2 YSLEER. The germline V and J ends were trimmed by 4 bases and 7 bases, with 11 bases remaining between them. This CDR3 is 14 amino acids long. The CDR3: CASSRTNPNSPLHF. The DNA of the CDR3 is TGCGCCAGCAGCCGTACTAACCCGAATTCACCCCTCCACTTT.

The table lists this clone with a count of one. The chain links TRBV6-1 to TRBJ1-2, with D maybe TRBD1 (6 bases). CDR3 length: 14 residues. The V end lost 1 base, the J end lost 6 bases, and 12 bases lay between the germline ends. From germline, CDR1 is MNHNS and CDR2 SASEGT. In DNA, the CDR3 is TGTGCCAGCAGTGAAGTTGGCGGGGGCAATGGCTACACCTTC. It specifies CASSEVGGGNGYTF.

The CDR3 spells CASSLVGGQPQHF. The CDR3 DNA follows: TGCGCCAGCAGCTTGGTAGGCGGGCAGCCCCAGCATTTT. The chain uses TRBV5-1 and TRBJ1-5, with unresolved D. Germline CDR1 and CDR2: SGHRS and YFSETQ. V lost 0 bases, J lost 7 bases, and 8 bases lay in between. The CDR3 totals 13 residues.

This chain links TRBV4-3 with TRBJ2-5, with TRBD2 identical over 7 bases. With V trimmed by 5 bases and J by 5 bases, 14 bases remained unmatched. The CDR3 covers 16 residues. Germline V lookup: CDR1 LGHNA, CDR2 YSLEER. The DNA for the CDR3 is TGCGCCAGCAGCTCGTCTAGCGGAGAAGTCTGGGAGACCCAGTACTTC. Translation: CASSSSSGEVWETQYF.